This T cell receptor (beta chain) comes out of a study of cytomegalovirus exposure and HLA in healthy donors (TCRdb year 2017). Background on the whole study: In an earlier analysis of under 750 of the donors, roughly 300 Gb of sequence data and 117 million unique TCR beta sequences from approximately 180 million T cells were reported. An early release that covered roughly 600 HLA-typed donors contained about 290 gigabases of sequencing data and around 85 million unique TCR sequences. Among the roughly 400 genotyped donors, around 81% belonged to the genetic ancestry cluster associated with self-reported Caucasian donors. The aim of the study was to test whether cataloging public T cell receptors could identify signatures of past pathogen exposure. The study used immunosequencing to profile the T cell repertoires of approximately 650 subjects and linked those repertoires to cytomegalovirus serostatus. Along with the roughly 700-subject first cohort, a separate validation cohort of over a hundred different subjects was used. To predict cytomegalovirus infection status, the study combined high-throughput TCR immunosequencing, statistical association of individual TCRs with disease status, and machine learning. A later analysis re-analyzed previously published TCR beta repertoires from roughly 690 donors and added high-resolution HLA genotyping to study TCR occurrence patterns. In the later analysis, no new phenotypic data were used to find candidate immune exposures; instead, reliance was placed on TCR beta sequences and their occurrence across donors. An earlier analysis of approximately 500 of the donors applied high-throughput TCR beta sequencing to assess whether each TCR beta V gene segment acted as functional or pseudogenic. Alongside the repertoire data, information on donor age, sex, ethnicity and CMV serostatus was compiled. In a later genetic analysis, genome-wide SNP genotypes for about three fifths of the roughly 670 donors were used, and that subset was treated as a discovery cohort. Every discovery cohort repertoire had been produced on one sequencing platform. HLA typing included class I and class II loci at four-digit resolution. Typing coverage varied by locus: roughly 629-640 donors for A, B, C, DRB1 and DQB1; roughly 510 for DQA1; around 610 for DPA1; 450 to 480 for DPB1. A handful of DR-DQ haplotypes were handled as single units for association and clustering because linkage in the cohort was strong. Among 398 genotyped donors of the cohort, an average of approximately 200,000 unique TCR beta nucleotide sequences was sequenced per donor, of which approximately 18% were non-productive.

The cohort was made up of approximately 700 healthy bone marrow donors. At the time of sampling, every cohort member was nominally healthy, though immune exposures that went unrecorded were likely present. The donor tested CMV seropositive, placing the donor among the 250 to 300 seropositive members of the cohort. A peripheral blood sample was collected from each donor, and TCR beta sequencing was performed on peripheral blood mononuclear cells. Genomic DNA extraction from the blood cell samples was performed with the Qiagen DNeasy Blood Extraction Kit. Libraries were made using the immunoSEQ multiplex PCR assay. For the multiplex PCR, a mixture combining 60 forward primers for TCR Vbeta segments and 13 reverse primers for TCR Jbeta segments was used. The CDR3 region of rearranged TCR beta genes was amplified from genomic DNA with a multiplex PCR assay. On the Illumina HiSeq System, the amplified TCR beta libraries were sequenced as 87-base-pair reads. In the authors' own workflow: A later analysis counted tens of millions of unique TCR beta chains across the 640 or so repertoires, and some 11 million of these chains were shared by at least two donors. Raw reads were error-corrected and collapsed into unique sequences by a nearest-neighbor algorithm in which closely related sequences were merged to remove PCR and sequencing errors. CDR3 sequences were aligned to IMGT reference sequences to assign V, D and J gene segments. For a sequence to be retained, a match of at least six nucleotides was required to both a V gene segment and a J gene segment. A rearrangement was called productive if the CDR3 had no stop codons and remained in frame with V and J, and every other rearrangement was called non-productive. Following IMGT convention, CDR3 was defined as the stretch from the second conserved V-encoded cysteine up to the conserved J-encoded phenylalanine. In an earlier analysis of approximately 590 of the donors, sequences lacking an unambiguous match to a single V gene segment were excluded. An earlier analysis of under 750 of the donors called V segments functional above 56.7% productive rearrangements and segregating when the between-donor standard deviation exceeded 5%. To diagnose cytomegalovirus status from the catalog of TCR beta chain sequences, a statistical classification framework was built. V and J gene assignment, in a later analysis, came from comparing TCR nucleotide sequences with IMGT/GENE-DB human TR gene sequences. Using the TCRdist pipeline, a later analysis assigned CDR3 sequences along with most-parsimonious VDJ recombination scenarios. In a later analysis, each TCR beta chain was defined by its CDR3 amino acid sequence together with its V-gene family, and reads without a unique V-gene family were excluded. In a later analysis, 500 to 700 highly shared, low-generation-probability nucleotide sequences were removed to address suspected cross-contamination and a sequencing artifact. A later analysis calculated a clonal expansion index for each public chain from normalized within-repertoire ranks of inferred template counts. In a later analysis, generation probabilities were computed with a VDJ recombination model fitted to out-of-frame rearrangements, and the resulting probabilities were checked against IGoR. A later analysis scored TCR-TCR, TCR-HLA and TCR-CMV co-occurrence with hypergeometric tests, applying a repertoire-size bias correction to TCR pairs. To estimate false discovery rates, a later analysis permuted the HLA or CMV assignments 20 times. In a later analysis, co-occurring TCRs were grouped with DBSCAN, and TCRdist sequence similarity was added when clustering was performed within HLA-allele-positive subsets. Co-occurrence clustering excluded repertoires with fewer than 30,000 or more than 120,000 public chains, plus five with anomalous nucleotide sharing. TCRdb's version of the immuneACCESS table is confined to in-frame rearrangements and falls short of the full clone set. An unresolved V gene accounts for under half of the shortfall where checked; the remainder is of unknown origin. That table supplies the V and J calls and clone size; D and trimming were determined from the DNA. The sample table shows over 150,000 clones, and 73% are seen once. The ten largest clones take up 5.4% of the sample.

This clone showed up just once. Its antigen is not yet known. No per-base quality is available; no much larger clone lies one base away. V and J are truncated by 6 bases and 1 base respectively, leaving an intervening sequence of 9 bases. Looking up the germline V gene (reference sequence) yields CDR1 MNHNY and CDR2 SVGAGI. Its CDR3 holds 13 amino acids, cysteine through phenylalanine. The sequence is cut down to CDR3 DNA, 39 bases in frame from base 1. Summary of the overall study and its limitations: Compared with the approximately 600-donor mean, donors in an Asian-associated ancestry cluster had fewer N-insertions in productive TCRs, according to a later genetic analysis. Several of the top co-occurrence clusters appeared to be linked to parvovirus B19, influenza, CMV and Epstein-Barr virus, according to a later analysis. A total of 164 TCR beta chains were listed by the study as associated with cytomegalovirus. The cohort was sequenced for TCR beta chains only, and without alpha or paired-chain data the features that could be detected were limited. While some public TCRs were present in many individuals, most TCR sequences turned up only very rarely across donors. Assigning TCR associations to individual alleles was difficult when HLA alleles, especially DR and DQ, strongly co-occurred. Compared with equally common non-associated chains, HLA-associated TCR beta chains in a later analysis were more clonally expanded and had lower generation probabilities. Three of the identified cytomegalovirus-associated TCR beta chains were confirmed in vitro to be specific for cytomegalovirus antigens. The authors suggested that the approach could potentially be generalized to other disease states and immunological phenotypes. CMV serostatus was the only immune exposure information available for the cohort. In a later analysis, the rate of TCR association differed among HLA loci, with DRB1 alleles having the most associated TCRs and HLA-C alleles having the fewest. Because counts were too low, 15 to 20 rarely observed V segments, including chromosome 9 orphons, were excluded from the earlier analysis of 587 of the donors. A further reported finding was that TCR beta sequences accurately predicted the HLA-A and HLA-B alleles for most subjects in the first cohort. Correlated functional status among segregating V segments might reflect linkage disequilibrium, but an unknown experimental factor could not be ruled out. In a later genetic analysis, a missense DCLRE1C variant was associated with V-gene and J-gene trimming of TCR beta chains, and the association was replicated in an independent cohort. A later analysis found that most CMV-associated TCR beta chains appeared HLA-restricted, with HLA associations seemingly driven largely by CMV exposure. The classifier was reported to diagnose cytomegalovirus status with high specificity and sensitivity in both the original and validation cohorts. A cluster of highly shared sequence variants was judged likely to represent a technical artifact of the sequencing pipeline. Presence/absence analyses assumed roughly uniform sequencing depth across donors, an assumption that may not hold. Broadly in line with IMGT annotations, most TCR beta V segments showed up in productive rearrangements about 87% or about 30% of the time in an earlier analysis of approximately 600 of the donors. Because the 87-base-pair reads could not distinguish some IMGT-functional V segments, including TRBV6-2 and TRBV6-3, those segments were excluded. Because HLA typing was unavailable for some donors at each locus, only the typed subset was used in association tests. In a later analysis, more than 15,000 TCR beta sequences were associated with specific HLA alleles at a false discovery rate of 0.05.

Rearrangement joined TRBV6-6 to TRBJ1-1; confidence is insufficient to name the D gene. The receptor was derived from a woman between 18 and 29 years old in good health and CMV-seropositive. Sequencing was carried out using PBMCs. The DNA is TGTGCCAGCAGCGCCGAGGGGAACACTGAAGCTTTCTTT. The resulting protein is CASSAEGNTEAFF.